This is a list of T cell receptor beta chains from one sample in a study of Graves' ophthalmopathy and Graves' hyperthyroidism. TCRdb analysed the multiplex PCR reads with MiXCR anew, one entry per CDR3 protein. Among around 520,000 distinct CDR3 sequences listed, 35% to 45% were seen once. The sequenced material came from peripheral blood or thyroid tissue (not recorded which). These receptors were obtained from an adult man with Graves' hyperthyroidism. Both conserved end residues are part of each CDR3. D genes are given only for firm matches. Only some rows state a clone size, as once, few, many or a class for expanded clones.

clone size | J gene | V gene | D gene | CDR3 protein | CDR3 DNA
many | TRBJ1-4 | TRBV2 | NA | CASTGEKLFF | TGTGCCAGCACCGGTGAAAAACTGTTTTTT
NA | TRBJ1-4 | TRBV2 | NA | CASSHSDGLNEKLFF | TGTGCCAGCAGCCACTCCGACGGCCTTAATGAAAAACTATTTTTT
many | TRBJ1-4 | TRBV7-6 | NA | CASSLGLGRGEKLFF | TGTGCCAGCAGCTTAGGGCTCGGGCGAGGTGAAAAACTGTTTTTT
many | TRBJ2-7 | TRBV19 | TRBD1 | CASRYRGDGYEQYF | TGTGCCAGTAGATACAGGGGGGACGGGTACGAGCAGTACTTC
many | TRBJ2-7 | TRBV7-9 | TRBD1 | CASSAGQGGYEQYF | TGTGCCAGCAGCGCGGGACAGGGGGGCTACGAGCAGTACTTC
NA | TRBJ2-7 | TRBV29-1 | NA | CSVEGDGTYNEQYF | TGCAGCGTTGAGGGTGATGGAACCTACAATGAGCAGTACTTC
many | TRBJ1-2 | TRBV30 | NA | CACVAPTGYGYTF | TGTGCCTGTGTGGCCCCCACAGGCTATGGCTACACCTTC
once | TRBJ2-3 | TRBV7-6 | NA | CASSRIKEDTQYF | TGTGCCAGCAGCCGGATTAAGGAAGATACGCAGTATTTT
many | TRBJ1-2 | TRBV12-3/TRBV12-4 | NA | CASRSRPDSFSSGYTF | TGTGCCAGCAGATCGCGCCCGGACAGTTTTTCCTCTGGCTACACCTTC
many | TRBJ2-7 | TRBV20-1 | TRBD2 | CSAGTSGSRKNEQYF | TGCAGTGCCGGGACTAGCGGGAGTAGAAAAAACGAGCAGTACTTC
NA | TRBJ1-1 | TRBV12-3/TRBV12-4 | TRBD1 | CASSLTGGSGQNTEAFF | TGTGCCAGCAGTTTGACAGGGGGCTCGGGGCAGAACACTGAAGCTTTCTTT
few | TRBJ2-1 | TRBV2 | NA | CASSDRPRGEQFF | TGTGCCAGCAGTGATAGGCCGCGGGGTGAGCAGTTCTTC
NA | TRBJ1-4 | TRBV20-1 | NA | CSARAWSEEKLFF | TGCAGTGCTAGAGCGTGGTCTGAGGAAAAACTGTTTTTT
few | TRBJ2-6 | TRBV7-6 | TRBD1 | CASGPYRGPGANVLTF | TGTGCCAGCGGCCCTTACAGGGGGCCTGGGGCCAACGTCCTGACTTTC
many | TRBJ2-7 | TRBV5-1 | NA | CASSFLRGPTYEQYF | TGCGCCAGCAGCTTCCTACGTGGACCAACCTACGAGCAGTACTTC
NA | TRBJ1-1 | TRBV4-1 | TRBD1 | CASSQLGFGTVGTEAFF | TGCGCCAGCAGCCAATTGGGGTTCGGGACAGTGGGGACTGAAGCTTTCTTT
NA | TRBJ1-1 | TRBV7-9 | NA | CATAGNTEAFF | TGTGCCACGGCAGGGAATACTGAAGCTTTCTTT
few | TRBJ1-3 | TRBV6-5 | NA | CASKPSLSGNTIYF | TGTGCCAGCAAGCCTTCCCTCTCTGGAAACACCATATATTTT
NA | TRBJ2-7 | TRBV6-9 | NA | CASSEAVSRGSTTYEQYF | TGTGCCAGCAGTGAAGCTGTGAGTCGGGGGTCAACAACCTACGAGCAGTACTTC
NA | TRBJ2-1 | TRBV24-1 | NA | CATSSALMYNEQFF | TGTGCCACCAGTAGTGCCCTGATGTACAATGAGCAGTTCTTC
NA | TRBJ2-7 | TRBV6-1 | NA | CASHSRSSYEQYF | TGTGCCAGCCACAGCAGGTCATCCTACGAGCAGTACTTC
many | TRBJ1-2 | TRBV25-1 | TRBD1 | CASSEQGVYGYTF | TGTGCCAGCAGTGAACAGGGGGTCTATGGCTACACCTTC
NA | TRBJ2-7 | TRBV27 | NA | CASSSTLTGVLSYEQYF | TGTGCCAGCAGTTCGACCCTGACAGGCGTGCTCTCCTACGAGCAGTACTTC
many | TRBJ1-2 | TRBV12-3/TRBV12-4 | NA | CASSGGIGYGYTF | TGTGCCAGCAGTGGGGGGATTGGTTATGGCTACACCTTC
NA | TRBJ1-2 | TRBV29-1 | TRBD1 | CAWSNRQGGNYGYTF | TGTGCCTGGAGTAACCGCCAGGGGGGAAACTATGGCTACACCTTC
NA | TRBJ2-4 | TRBV29-1 | NA | CSVETTSDIQYF | TGCAGCGTAGAAACAACGTCGGACATTCAGTACTTC
NA | TRBJ2-1 | TRBV7-6 | NA | CASSRGTPADEQFF | TGTGCCAGCTCTCGGGGGACCCCTGCCGATGAGCAGTTCTTC
NA | TRBJ2-7 | TRBV12-3/TRBV12-4 | TRBD1 | CASTGTGTGYDEQYF | TGTGCCAGCACCGGAACCGGGACAGGGTACGACGAGCAGTACTTC
once | TRBJ2-1 | TRBV24-1 | NA | CATSDLLLGDEQFF | TGTGCCACCAGTGATTTGCTGTTAGGGGATGAGCAGTTCTTC
NA | TRBJ2-3 | TRBV24-1 | NA | CATSGPDSTDTQYF | TGTGCCACCAGTGGTCCGGACAGCACAGATACGCAGTATTTT
NA | TRBJ1-5 | TRBV9 | NA | CASSVGVWLAGEETQHF | TGTGCCAGCAGCGTAGGGGTATGGCTAGCGGGGGAAGAGACCCAGCATTTT
few | TRBJ2-7 | TRBV6-5 | TRBD2 | CASRPLAGGTYEQYF | TGTGCCAGCAGGCCCCTAGCGGGAGGGACCTACGAGCAGTACTTC
NA | TRBJ2-7 | TRBV2 | NA | CASSDSRDGYEQYF | TGTGCCAGCAGTGATAGCCGGGACGGCTACGAGCAGTACTTC
NA | TRBJ2-2 | TRBV7-8 | NA | CASSLVGGHNTGELFF | TGTGCCAGCAGCTTGGTCGGGGGTCACAACACCGGGGAGCTGTTTTTT
once | TRBJ1-2 | TRBV10-3 | NA | CAISDIQENDYGYTF | TGTGCCATCAGTGACATACAGGAGAATGACTATGGCTACACCTTC
few | TRBJ2-7 | TRBV29-1 | TRBD1 | CSVTLGQGPYEQYF | TGCAGCGTCACCCTGGGACAGGGACCCTACGAGCAGTACTTC
NA | TRBJ2-2 | TRBV10-3 | NA | CAIKGSRLTTGELFF | TGTGCCATCAAAGGGTCCAGACTTACCACCGGGGAGCTGTTTTTT
NA | TRBJ2-5 | TRBV24-1 | NA | CATSDAFNQPQYF | TGTGCCACCAGTGATGCGTTTAATCAGCCCCAGTACTTC
many | TRBJ2-7 | TRBV13 | TRBD1 | CASSLSGTGAYEQYF | TGTGCCAGCAGCTTATCCGGGACAGGGGCCTACGAGCAGTACTTC
NA | TRBJ2-3 | TRBV7-9 | NA | CASSFAGDKADTQYF | TGTGCCAGCAGCTTCGCAGGGGATAAGGCAGATACGCAGTATTTT
NA | TRBJ2-7 | TRBV2 | TRBD2 | CASSGGLSSYEQYF | TGTGCCAGCAGTGGGGGACTAAGCTCCTACGAGCAGTACTTC
many | TRBJ1-2 | TRBV5-6 | NA | CASSLEGRGGYTF | TGTGCCAGCAGCTTGGAGGGACGTGGTGGCTACACCTTC
NA | TRBJ1-2 | TRBV20-1 | NA | CSASAGDGYTF | TGCAGTGCTAGCGCAGGGGATGGCTACACCTTC
NA | TRBJ1-2 | TRBV3-1 | TRBD1 | CASSRRDRGIGYTF | TGTGCCAGCAGCCGCCGGGACAGGGGGATAGGCTACACCTTC
many | TRBJ2-5 | TRBV7-3 | NA | CASSLEGGTETQYF | TGTGCCAGCAGCTTGGAAGGGGGGACGGAGACCCAGTACTTC